The next 9 T cell receptor beta chains were all read from a single sample in a study of T cell responses to AZD1222 COVID-19 vaccine. TCRdb's copy holds only in-frame clones and misses some; the assay was immunoSEQ multiplex PCR. In the table there are around 91,000 clones, about 88% of which are singletons. Here the sequenced sample was peripheral blood, taken on day 0 of AZD1222 vaccination. These receptors were taken from an adult in good health.

Note on this clone: It is unclear where the CDR3 begins or ends on the DNA, so no DNA is shown, and the CDR3 is as TCRdb lists it. This chain uses TRBV21-1 with TRBJ1-5. TRBV21-1 counts as a pseudogene. The CDR3 sequence runs 15 residues, both termini included. CDR3 sequence: CASSKVGRGNQPQHF.

V and J are TRBV11-2 and TRBJ2-7, with D unclear. Germline CDR1 SGHAT, CDR2 FQNNGV. With 4 bases removed from V and 3 bases from J, the gap between germline ends came to 10 bases. This CDR3 comprises 13 residues. The CDR3, as DNA: TGTGCCAGCAGCTCCAGTGGGTTCTACGAGCAGTACTTC. It codes for CASSSSGFYEQYF.

The chain recombines TRBV6-4 with TRBJ1-6; 7 bases fit TRBD1. The CDR3 runs 15 residues. After removal of 5 bases from V and 8 bases from J, the junction contained 9 bases not matched to a gene. The germline CDR1 and CDR2 sequences are MRHNA and SNTAGT. This CDR3 is CASSPFDRVDSPLHF. Written as DNA, the CDR3 is TGTGCCAGCAGTCCCTTCGACAGGGTCGATTCACCCCTCCACTTT.

The chain recombines TRBV6-1 with TRBJ1-1, with no clear D. The CDR3 contains 13 residues. The germline V gene encodes CDR1 MNHNS and CDR2 SASEGT. V lost 3 bases and J lost 1, with 6 bases in between. As DNA, the CDR3 is TGTGCCAGCAGTGAGAGACAGAACACTGAAGCTTTCTTT. This codes for CASSERQNTEAFF.

This chain connects TRBV7-8 to TRBJ2-7; 7 bases agree with TRBD1. The CDR3 is 13 residues long. Germline V gives CDR1 SGHVS, CDR2 FQNEAQ. V shed 5 bases and J 5 bases; nucleotides not matched to a gene: 6. The CDR3 DNA is TGTGCCAGCAGCCAGGGACAGATGAACGAGCAGTACTTC. Its translation is CASSQGQMNEQYF.

This chain joins TRBV9 and TRBJ2-3, with D tentatively TRBD2 (5 bases). The germline CDR1 and CDR2 sequences are SGDLS and YYNGEE. The CDR3 consists of 14 residues. V shed 0 bases and J shed 5 bases, with 10 bases lying between them. The DNA of the CDR3 is TGTGCCAGCAGCGTAGACGGGAACAGAGATACGCAGTATTTT. Its protein is CASSVDGNRDTQYF. Filled out from reference TRBV9 and TRBJ2-3, the complete variable domain reads DSGVTQTPKHLITATGQRVTLRCSPRSGDLSVYWYQQSLDQGLQFLIQYYNGEERAKGNILERFSAQQFPDLHSELNLSSLELGDSALYFCASSVDGNRDTQYFGPGTRLTVL.

This clone was recorded a few times. J is TRBJ2-3 and V is TRBV7-9; D may correspond to TRBD1 or TRBD2 (6 bases each). CDR1 is SEHNR and CDR2 is FQNEAQ in the germline V gene (reference sequence). V was shortened by 7 bases and J by 5 bases, with 19 bases between the two germline ends. This CDR3 contains 15 residues. The CDR3 here is CASTPQRGVVDTQYF. The CDR3 nucleotides are TGTGCCAGCACACCCCAAAGGGGGGTGGTAGATACGCAGTATTTT. The variable domain in full, with the rest retrieved from reference TRBV7-9 and TRBJ2-3, is DTGVSQNPRHKITKRGQNVTFRCDPISEHNRLYWYRQTLGQGPEFLTYFQNEAQLEKSRLLSDRFSAERPKGSFSTLEIQRTEQGDSAMYLCASTPQRGVVDTQYFGPGTRLTVL.

The chain employs TRBV6-2 or TRBV6-3 and TRBJ2-2, with TRBD1 matching 9 bases. Trimming at V came to 6 bases and at J to 10 bases, leaving 6 bases not matched to a gene. There are 13 residues in the CDR3. Germline CDR1 MNHEY, CDR2 SVGEGT. CDR3 region: CASSSGQGLELFF. In nucleotides, the CDR3 is TGTGCCAGCAGCTCGGGACAGGGCCTGGAGCTGTTTTTT.

The chain recombines TRBV7-2 with TRBJ1-5; D not resolved. Trimming took off 4 bases at V and 0 bases at J, with 7 bases between the two ends. CDR1 and CDR2 from the germline V gene are SGHTA and FQGNSA. The CDR3 spans 14 residues. DNA of the CDR3: TGTGCCAGCAGCTCACTGTATAGCAATCAGCCCCAGCATTTT. It codes for CASSSLYSNQPQHF.